This is a list of T cell receptor beta chains from one sample in a study of blood T cell repertoires in COVID-19. Assay used: immunoSEQ multiplex PCR; TCRdb lists only in-frame clones, some missing. The sample holds 80,000 or so clones, roughly 80% seen once. Sequencing was performed on peripheral blood. The source of these receptors is a woman aged 60-75 years with acute or convalescent COVID-19. CDR3s include the opening cysteine and the closing phenylalanine or tryptophan. A D gene is named only where the DNA matches it firmly. Not every row has a clone size; where given, it reads once, few, many or a size class.

size	D	V	J	CDR3	DNA
once	TRBD1	TRBV6-6	TRBJ1-1	CASRVERQGARAEAFF	TGTGCCAGCAGGGTAGAGAGACAGGGGGCAAGGGCTGAAGCTTTCTTT
.	.	TRBV5-1	TRBJ1-5	CASSLESPNQPQHF	TGCGCCAGCAGCTTGGAGAGCCCTAATCAGCCCCAGCATTTT
.	.	TRBV7-9	TRBJ1-4	CASSNRSEKLFF	TGTGCCAGCAGCAACCGCAGTGAAAAACTGTTTTTT
.	.	TRBV4-1	TRBJ2-6	CASSPQGNSRGANVLTF	TGCGCCAGCAGCCCACAGGGTAACAGCCGTGGGGCCAACGTCCTGACTTTC
.	.	TRBV6-5	TRBJ1-3	CASSGWTVNTIYF	TGTGCCAGCAGCGGATGGACAGTTAACACCATATATTTT
.	.	TRBV5-4	TRBJ1-2	CASSTDMGYGYTF	TGTGCCAGCAGCACGGACATGGGCTATGGCTACACCTTC
.	.	TRBV5-1	TRBJ2-1	CASSLAGNEQFF	TGCGCCAGCAGCTTGGCCGGGAATGAGCAGTTCTTC
.	TRBD1	TRBV3-1/TRBV3-2	TRBJ1-2	CASSALQGYGYTF	TGTGCCAGCAGTGCCCTACAGGGGTATGGCTACACCTTC
.	.	TRBV28	TRBJ1-1	CASSLPYSGNTEAFF	TGTGCCAGCAGTTTACCCTACTCCGGGAACACTGAAGCTTTCTTT
.	TRBD1	TRBV24-1	TRBJ2-1	CATSDLSAGGTEQFF	TGTGCCACCAGTGATTTGAGCGCAGGGGGCACTGAGCAGTTCTTC
.	TRBD2	TRBV13	TRBJ2-5	CASSSPGGSSQETQYF	TGTGCCAGCAGCTCCCCCGGGGGGTCTAGCCAAGAGACCCAGTACTTC
.	.	TRBV19	TRBJ1-2	CASSVGVWGYTF	TGTGCCAGTAGTGTGGGAGTTTGGGGCTACACCTTC
once	TRBD2	TRBV9	TRBJ2-5	CASSGTSGGAETQYF	TGTGCCAGCAGTGGGACTAGCGGGGGGGCAGAGACCCAGTACTTC
.	TRBD1	TRBV29-1	TRBJ1-1	CSAQTGVTEAFF	TGCAGCGCCCAGACAGGGGTTACTGAAGCTTTCTTT
.	.	TRBV6-2/TRBV6-3	TRBJ1-2	CASSYTANYGYTF	TGTGCCAGCAGTTACACAGCTAACTATGGCTACACCTTC
.	TRBD1	TRBV11-3	TRBJ1-6	CASSLGAGGRPYNSPLHF	TGTGCCAGCAGCTTAGGGGCAGGGGGGAGGCCCTATAATTCACCCCTCCACTTT
.	TRBD1	TRBV6-5	TRBJ1-6	CASTLTGEGSSPLHF	TGTGCCAGCACCTTAACAGGGGAAGGGAGTTCACCCCTCCACTTT